The next 12 T cell receptor beta chains were all read from a single sample in a study of PD-1 blockade in mismatch repair-deficient tumors (TCRdb year 2017). The library was built by means of the immunoSEQ multiplex PCR assay. TCRdb carries this immuneACCESS record with in-frame sequences only. Its versions omit some clonotypes, under half of them owing to an unresolved V gene in the studies checked, with the rest unexplained. This sample comprises roughly 38,000 clones, 75% to 90% of them detected only once. The ten largest clones take up around 1% of the sample. The sequencing used PBMCs, collected about 40 weeks after starting pembrolizumab. The receptors shown here come from an adult with mismatch repair-deficient cancer.

This clone was seen a few times. The V call is TRBV7-9, the J call TRBJ2-7; 8 nucleotides agree with TRBD1. The CDR3 covers 16 residues. CDR1 is SEHNR and CDR2 is FQNEAQ in the germline V gene (reference sequence). V dropped 1 base and J dropped 0; count of bases not matched to a gene: 5. The CDR3: CASSLVQGVPSYEQYF. CDR3 bases: TGTGCCAGCAGCTTAGTACAGGGGGTTCCCTCCTACGAGCAGTACTTC.

V gene TRBV7-3 combines with J gene TRBJ2-1; possible D gene TRBD2, 6 bases. The V end lost 1 base, the J end lost 2 bases, and 9 bases lay between the germline ends. The CDR3 has 15 residues. Germline CDR1 SGHTA, CDR2 FQGTGA. The CDR3 nucleotides are TGTGCCAGCAGCTTAAGCTGGGGGGCCTACAATGAGCAGTTCTTC. Translated: CASSLSWGAYNEQFF.

The chain employs TRBV2 and TRBJ1-4, with a weak D call TRBD1 (6 bases). The length of the CDR3 is 15 residues. V was cut by 7 bases and J by 2 bases, with 14 bases left in between. Germline CDR1 SNHLY, CDR2 FYNNEI. The CDR3 region has the DNA TGTGCCAGCATCTCCAGGGGTAGGACTAATGAAAAACTGTTTTTT. Protein product: CASISRGRTNEKLFF.

The rearrangement uses TRBV7-8 and TRBJ2-7; D possibly corresponds to TRBD2 (5 bases). This CDR3 contains 14 residues. Trimming took off 2 bases at V and 1 base at J, with 9 bases between the two ends. Germline loops: CDR1 SGHVS, CDR2 FQNEAQ. CDR3 loop: CASSLIRDSYEQYF. CDR3 DNA sequence: TGTGCCAGCAGCTTAATTCGGGATTCCTACGAGCAGTACTTC.

The V call is TRBV6-1, the J call TRBJ1-4, with 8 bases lining up with TRBD1. Trimming cost V 3 bases and J 8 bases; bases outside gene matches: 2. The germline CDR1 and CDR2 sequences are MNHNS and SASEGT. This CDR3 spans 13 amino acids. CDR3 DNA: TGTGCCAGCAGTGAGACAGGGGTGGAAAAACTGTTTTTT. Its translation: CASSETGVEKLFF.

CDR3 loop: CASSGEKMSYEQYF. CDR3 bases: TGTGCCAGCTCCGGTGAGAAGATGTCCTACGAGCAGTACTTC. This sequence joins TRBV18 and TRBJ2-7; D gene ambiguous. The V gene lost 6 bases and the J gene lost 1 base, with 13 bases spanning the gap. Germline V gene sequence: CDR1 KGHSH, CDR2 LQKENI. This CDR3 is built from 14 residues.

The V and J genes are TRBV2 and TRBJ2-7; TRBD2 matches 13 bases. V gave up 4 bases and J gave up 6 bases; unmatched junction bases: 3. Germline-derived CDR1 and CDR2 are SNHLY and FYNNEI. The CDR3 has 14 amino acids. The DNA for the CDR3 is TGTGCCAGCAGTGGGGGACTAGCGGGGAGCGAGCAGTACTTC. This encodes CASSGGLAGSEQYF.

This clone was seen more than once but under ten times. The genes are TRBV5-1 and TRBJ2-7, with 7 bases lining up with TRBD1. The germline V gene has CDR1 SGHRS and CDR2 YFSETQ. V lost 4 bases to trimming and J lost 2 bases; unmatched junction nucleotides: 3. This CDR3 has 13 residues. The CDR3 region is CASSPGTAYEQYF. DNA for the CDR3: TGCGCCAGCAGCCCCGGGACAGCCTACGAGCAGTACTTC. The full variable domain, in which reference TRBV5-1 and TRBJ2-7 provide the parts outside the CDR3, is KAGVTQTPRYLIKTRGQQVTLSCSPISGHRSVSWYQQTPGQGLQFLFEYFSETQRNKGNFPGRFSGRQFSNSRSEMNVSTLELGDSALYLCASSPGTAYEQYFGPGTRLTVT.

This rearrangement joins TRBV7-2 to TRBJ2-4, with D possibly TRBD2 on 6 matching bases. Trimming removed 1 base from V and 3 bases from J, with 10 bases in between. This CDR3 is built from 15 residues. Germline CDR1 is SGHTA and CDR2 is FQGNSA. The chain's CDR3 is CASSLGGVGKNIQYF. The CDR3 DNA reads TGTGCCAGCAGCTTAGGGGGGGTGGGCAAAAACATTCAGTACTTC. Complete variable domain (other parts from reference TRBV7-2 and TRBJ2-4): GAGVSQSPSNKVTEKGKDVELRCDPISGHTALYWYRQSLGQGLEFLIYFQGNSAPDKSGLPSDRFSAERTGGSVSTLTIQRTQQEDSAVYLCASSLGGVGKNIQYFGAGTRLSVL.

The chain carries TRBV25-1 and TRBJ1-2; TRBD1 matches at 10 bases. Germline CDR1 is MGHDK and CDR2 is SYGVNS. The ends lost 8 bases at V and 4 bases at J; junction bases unmatched: 10. CDR3 size: 15 residues. The CDR3 region has the DNA TGTGCCAGCGGGGCTTCACGGGACAGGGGCTATGGCTACACCTTC. Amino acids: CASGASRDRGYGYTF.

The chain has TRBV9 and TRBJ2-1; D perhaps matches TRBD2 (5 bases). The CDR3 consists of 16 residues. Trimming stripped 4 bases from V and 0 bases from J, with 14 bases between. CDR1 is SGDLS and CDR2 is YYNGEE in the germline V gene. The DNA of the CDR3 is TGTGCCAGCAGCCCACAGCCTGGGAGCTCCTACAATGAGCAGTTCTTC. Protein: CASSPQPGSSYNEQFF.

The chain uses TRBV6-6 and TRBJ1-2; TRBD1 agrees at 7 bases. The V and J ends lost 2 bases and 5 bases, in that order; junction bases with no gene match: 8. Per germline, CDR1 MNHNY and CDR2 SVGAGI (reference sequence). The CDR3 runs to 15 residues. The CDR3 nucleotides read TGTGCCAGCAGTTACCCCGGACAGGCGGGGTATGGCTACACCTTC. Protein product: CASSYPGQAGYGYTF.